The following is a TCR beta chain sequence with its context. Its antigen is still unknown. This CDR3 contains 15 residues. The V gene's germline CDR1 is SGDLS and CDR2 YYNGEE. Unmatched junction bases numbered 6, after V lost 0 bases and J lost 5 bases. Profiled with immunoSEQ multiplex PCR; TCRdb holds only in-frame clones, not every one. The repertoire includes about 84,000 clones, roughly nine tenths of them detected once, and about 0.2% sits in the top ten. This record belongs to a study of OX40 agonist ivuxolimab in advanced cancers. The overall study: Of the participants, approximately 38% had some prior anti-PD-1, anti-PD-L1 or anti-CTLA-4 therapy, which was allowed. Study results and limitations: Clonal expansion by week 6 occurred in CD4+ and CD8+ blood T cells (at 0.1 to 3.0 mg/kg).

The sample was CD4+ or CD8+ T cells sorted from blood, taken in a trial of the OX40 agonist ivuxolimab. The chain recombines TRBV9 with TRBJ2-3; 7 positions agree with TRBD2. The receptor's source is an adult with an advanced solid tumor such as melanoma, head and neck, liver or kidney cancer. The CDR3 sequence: CASSVAGGRLDTQYF. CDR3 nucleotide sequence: TGTGCCAGCAGCGTAGCGGGAGGTCGCTTAGATACGCAGTATTTT.